Each of the 25 T cell receptor beta chains below was sequenced from the same sample in a study of early T cells in non-severe SARS-CoV-2 infection. Each CDR3 protein gets one entry after TCRdb re-called the 5' RACE reads with MiXCR. The repertoire holds about 27,000 distinct CDR3 sequences, about 2.7% seen once, with roughly 0.7% in the top ten. The specimen was whole blood. These receptors were collected from an adult who was a healthcare worker with PCR-confirmed SARS-CoV-2 infection or an uninfected control (not recorded which).

The chain joins TRBV7-3 to TRBJ2-1, with 10 bases aligning to TRBD1. The CDR3 is made up of 14 amino acids. Per the germline V gene, CDR1 is SGHTA and CDR2 is FQGTGA. Losses at the gene ends were 5 bases for V and 7 bases for J; bases not matched to a gene: 5. The CDR3 spells CASSRDRGENEQFF. CDR3 DNA sequence: TGTGCCAGCAGCCGGGACAGGGGAGAGAATGAGCAGTTCTTC.

The table lists this clonotype with a few counts. The chain carries TRBV7-2 and TRBJ2-3; D possibly corresponds to TRBD2 (5 bases). This CDR3 region has 14 residues. Trimming cost V 3 bases and J 2 bases, with 9 bases left between them. Germline V gives CDR1 SGHTA, CDR2 FQGNSA. In DNA, the CDR3 is TGTGCCAGCAGCTTCAGTCTAGCCACAGATACGCAGTATTTT. Translation gives CASSFSLATDTQYF.

This clonotype was observed a few times. A much larger clonotype is one base distant, so this may be a read error. This chain connects TRBV2 to TRBJ1-6; D is perhaps TRBD1 (5 bases). The CDR3 consists of 15 residues. Looked up from germline, CDR1 is SNHLY and CDR2 is FYNNEI. The CDR3 region is CVSSLDTPYNSPLHF. CDR3 DNA: TGTGTCAGCAGTCTGGACACCCCCTATAATTCACCCCTCCACTTT.

In this sample, this clonotype is medium-sized. The chain links TRBV29-1 to TRBJ1-2; 8 bases map to TRBD1. The germline V gene has CDR1 SQVTM and CDR2 ANQGSEA. The CDR3 totals 14 residues. V lost 6 bases, J lost 2 bases, and 8 bases stayed unmatched. CDR3 amino acids: CSVAGTGHNYGYTF. For the CDR3, the DNA is TGCAGCGTCGCTGGGACAGGCCACAACTATGGCTACACCTTC.

The table lists this clonotype with many counts. This chain links TRBV6-1 with TRBJ2-7; the D gene is possibly TRBD2 (6 bases). The CDR3 has 14 amino acids. The V gene's germline CDR1 is MNHNS and CDR2 SASEGT. With 6 bases removed from V and 3 bases from J, the gap between germline ends came to 15 bases. In DNA form, the CDR3 reads TGTGCCAGCAGCCCCGGGAGTAACGGCTACGAGCAGTACGTC. It codes for CASSPGSNGYEQYV.

This clonotype was observed at least ten times. This rearrangement joins TRBV12-3 or TRBV12-4 to TRBJ1-4; possible D gene TRBD1, 5 bases. Trimming took 3 bases from V and 3 from J, leaving 8 bases between them. The CDR3 is 14 residues long. The CDR3 DNA is TGTGCCAGCAGTTTTGGGGGGGCTAATGAAAAACTGTTTTTT. This codes for CASSFGGANEKLFF.

Comment on this clonotype: A clone one base away is much larger, so this may be a read error. V gene TRBV12-3 or TRBV12-4 combines with J gene TRBJ1-4, with D unresolved. Trimming removed 5 bases at V and 3 bases at J, with 13 bases between. The CDR3 has 15 residues. DNA for the CDR3: TGTGCCAGCAGTACCCTCCTTTGGGCTAATGAAAAACTGTTTTTT. Protein product: CASSTLLWANEKLFF.

In its sample, this clonotype was seen many times. This chain connects TRBV12-3 or TRBV12-4 to TRBJ2-5, with 9 bases aligning to TRBD1. Trimming removed 6 bases from V and 0 bases from J; junction bases left unmatched: 17. This CDR3 is 19 amino acids long. CDR3 protein: CASSKNTGTGPMYQETQYF. CDR3 sequence (DNA): TGTGCCAGCAGCAAAAACACCGGGACAGGGCCAATGTACCAAGAGACCCAGTACTTC.

In its sample, this clonotype was seen many times. The V and J genes are TRBV12-3 or TRBV12-4 and TRBJ1-5; D is unresolved. V lost 3 bases, J lost 3 bases, and 9 bases lay in between. The CDR3 is 14 residues long. The CDR3 DNA sequence: TGTGCCAGCAGTTTGGATACGGTCAATCAGCCCCAGCATTTT. Translation gives CASSLDTVNQPQHF.

This clonotype was seen only a few times. The V call is TRBV7-2, the J call TRBJ2-4; 9 nucleotides line up with TRBD1. Trimming cost V 0 bases and J 4 bases; bases outside gene matches: 7. Germline assignment: CDR1 SGHTA and CDR2 FQGNSA. The CDR3 totals 17 residues. The CDR3 here is CASSLAGQGMVKNIQYF. CDR3 nucleotide sequence: TGTGCCAGCAGCTTAGCGGGACAGGGTATGGTGAAAAACATTCAGTACTTC.

This clonotype came up many times. CDR3 in amino acids: CASSPDRPTYTGELFF. The DNA of the CDR3 is TGTGCCAGCAGCCCGGACAGGCCTACCTACACCGGGGAGCTGTTTTTT. The rearrangement links TRBV6-5 to TRBJ2-2; TRBD1 matches 7 bases. Germline V gene lookup returns CDR1 MNHEY and CDR2 SVGAGI. With 6 bases clipped from V and 3 bases from J, the junction kept 10 bases outside the gene matches. CDR3 length: 16 amino acids.

The V and J genes are TRBV5-6 and TRBJ1-2, with D hard to call. Trimming left V 4 bases short and J 8 bases short, with 9 bases between. The germline V gene has CDR1 SGHDT and CDR2 YYEEEE. The CDR3 spans 11 residues. The CDR3 region has the DNA TGTGCCAGCAGCCGCCAGTGGGGCTACACCTTC. It codes for CASSRQWGYTF.

This clonotype showed up many times. The chain is built from TRBV7-9 and TRBJ2-2; unclear D gene. The CDR3 is made up of 14 amino acids. Germline CDR1 SEHNR, CDR2 FQNEAQ (reference sequence). V lost 3 bases and J 6 bases, leaving 11 bases between the germline ends. CDR3 DNA sequence: TGTGCCAGCAGCTTTGAGGTTCGGGCCGGGGAGCTGTTTTTT. As protein: CASSFEVRAGELFF. Based on the CDR3 plus reference TRBV7-9 and TRBJ2-2, the full variable domain is DTGVSQNPRHKITKRGQNVTFRCDPISEHNRLYWYRQTLGQGPEFLTYFQNEAQLEKSRLLSDRFSAERPKGSFSTLEIQRTEQGDSAMYLCASSFEVRAGELFFGEGSRLTVL.

By share of the sample, this clonotype is medium-sized (0.01 to 0.1%). V gene TRBV20-1 combines with J gene TRBJ2-3, with D hard to call. With 4 bases removed from V and 1 base from J, the gap between germline ends came to 18 bases. The CDR3 extends over 16 amino acids. CDR1 is DFQATT, CDR2 SNEGSKA, per germline (reference sequence). CDR3 DNA: TGCAGTGCTACGCACGTAGCCCGTGCGGGCACAGATACGCAGTATTTT. Its translation is CSATHVARAGTDTQYF.

The table lists this clonotype with many counts. The gene calls are TRBV5-1 and TRBJ1-6; D gene uncertain. CDR1 SGHRS and CDR2 YFSETQ come from the germline V gene. The CDR3 totals 15 residues. V was pared by 2 bases and J by 11 bases, with 17 bases between. CDR3 amino acids: CASSFGWTKGAPLHF. The CDR3 DNA is TGCGCCAGCAGCTTTGGGTGGACGAAAGGAGCACCCCTCCACTTT.

This clonotype was seen many times. V usage is TRBV30 and J usage is TRBJ1-5; possibly TRBD1 for D (5 bases). Trimming took off 3 bases at V and 4 bases at J, with 16 bases between the two ends. This CDR3 spans 15 amino acids. The germline gives CDR1 GTSNPN, CDR2 SVGIG (reference sequence). CDR3: CAWSAGGSRNQPQHF. CDR3 bases: TGTGCCTGGAGCGCCGGGGGAAGTAGGAATCAGCCCCAGCATTTT.

This clonotype was seen repeatedly, ten times or more. The chain has TRBV20-1 and TRBJ2-3, with 9 bases aligning to TRBD1. CDR1 is DFQATT and CDR2 is SNEGSKA in the germline V gene (reference sequence). CDR3 length equals 14 residues. V lost 6 bases, J lost 6 bases, and 10 bases stayed unmatched. The chain's CDR3 is CSAFTGGDRDTQYF. The CDR3 nucleotides are TGCAGTGCCTTCACAGGGGGCGATCGGGATACGCAGTATTTT.

This clonotype was found many times. The chain has TRBV30 and TRBJ1-2, with D hard to call. V was cut by 2 bases and J by 1 base, with 5 bases left in between. This CDR3 has 12 amino acids. Germline V CDR1 and CDR2: GTSNPN, SVGIG (reference sequence). DNA for the CDR3: TGTGCCTGGAGTACAGATAACTATGGCTACACCTTC. This translates into CAWSTDNYGYTF.

V usage is TRBV2 and J usage is TRBJ2-7; no definite D call. Trimming pared 7 bases from V and 9 bases from J, leaving 25 bases between. This CDR3 comprises 15 residues. CDR1 and CDR2 from the germline V gene are SNHLY and FYNNEI. The CDR3 DNA reads TGTGCCAGCACTCCCTTGGCCTTTCAGAGCGTCGGGCAGTACGTC. Amino acids: CASTPLAFQSVGQYV.

This chain connects TRBV2 to TRBJ2-3; 7 nucleotides agree with TRBD2. CDR3 length: 16 residues. Trimming at V came to 8 bases and at J to 0 bases, leaving 11 bases not matched to a gene. Germline V lookup: CDR1 SNHLY, CDR2 FYNNEI. CDR3 DNA sequence: TGTGCCAGCCTTATGGGGGACTATCCTAGCACAGATACGCAGTATTTT. Amino acid sequence: CASLMGDYPSTDTQYF.

This clonotype was seen many times. The gene calls are TRBV11-2 and TRBJ1-1, with 7 bases aligning to TRBD1. Per the germline V gene, CDR1 is SGHAT and CDR2 is FQNNGV. Trimming cost V 1 base and J 4 bases; bases outside gene matches: 6. This CDR3 is 15 amino acids long. The CDR3 nucleotides are TGTGCCAGCAGCTTAGTAGGGGGCCGGGGCACTGAAGCTTTCTTT. Amino acids: CASSLVGGRGTEAFF.

The table lists this clonotype with many counts. The chain has TRBV7-3 and TRBJ1-3, with D unresolved. Per the germline V gene, CDR1 is SGHTA and CDR2 is FQGTGA. The ends were cut back, 2 bases at V and 0 bases at J, with 8 bases in the middle. This CDR3 spans 15 amino acids. DNA of the CDR3: TGTGCCAGCAGCTTAGAGGGAACCTCTGGAAACACCATATATTTT. This encodes CASSLEGTSGNTIYF. Supplemented by reference TRBV7-3 and TRBJ1-3, the full variable domain reads GAGVSQTPSNKVTEKGKYVELRCDPISGHTALYWYRQSLGQGPEFLIYFQGTGAADDSGLPNDRFFAVRPEGSVSTLKIQRTERGDSAVYLCASSLEGTSGNTIYFGEGSWLTVV.

Details on this clonotype: A read error may explain this, as a much larger clone is one base away. As the CDR3 is not closed by the conserved phenylalanine or tryptophan, this likely results from a read error. The chain recombines TRBV20-1 with TRBJ2-3, with 9 bases identical to TRBD1. Germline V CDR1 and CDR2: DFQATT, SNEGSKA (reference sequence). The CDR3 runs 13 residues. J gave up 5 bases and V 5 bases, and 5 bases lay outside the gene matches. Here the CDR3 reads CSALRQGVDTQYY. As DNA, the CDR3 is TGCAGTGCTCTCCGACAGGGGGTAGATACGCAGTATTAT.

This clonotype was recorded a few times. This sequence joins TRBV2 and TRBJ2-4; D might be TRBD2 (6 bases). The CDR3 covers 13 residues. The V end lost 0 bases, the J end lost 15 bases, and 15 bases lay between the germline ends. Per the germline V gene, CDR1 is SNHLY and CDR2 is FYNNEI. The CDR3 bases are TGTGCCAGCAGTGAAGCAGGCCGGCAGGGACTGTACTTC. This translates into CASSEAGRQGLYF.

This clonotype was picked up many times. V and J are TRBV20-1 and TRBJ2-4; TRBD2 matches at 15 bases. This CDR3 has 17 amino acids. CDR1 is DFQATT, CDR2 SNEGSKA, per germline (reference sequence). Germline trimming cut 6 bases from V and 3 bases from J; bases unmatched to any gene: 9. The CDR3 DNA follows: TGCAGTGCATCGGGACTAGCGGGGGGATATGACAAAAACATTCAGTACTTC. Protein: CSASGLAGGYDKNIQYF.